These 20 T cell receptor beta chains originate from one sample sequenced in a study of T cells expressing NK-cell markers. One entry per CDR3 protein, without DNA, is what TCRdb gives after re-calling the 5' RACE reads. Its listing shows about 260,000 distinct CDR3 sequences. Sequences were obtained from blood T cells: a sorted CD56 or NKG2C T cell subset, CD4+ or CD8+ T cells, or bulk PBMC T cells (not recorded which). The origin of the receptors is a woman aged 18 to 75 in good health.

V gene TRBV12-3 or TRBV12-4 combines with J gene TRBJ2-7; TCRdb gives TRBD2 as the D gene, but with no DNA this cannot be confirmed. The CDR3 runs 15 residues. Here the CDR3 reads CASSFLLAGAYEQYF.

The chain uses TRBV4-2 and TRBJ2-3; TCRdb reports TRBD1, a call that lacks DNA to check it against. Per the germline V gene, CDR1 is LGHNA and CDR2 is YNFKEQ. The CDR3 contains 16 residues. The CDR3 protein is CASSPPRGAHTDTQYF.

V gene TRBV5-1 combines with J gene TRBJ2-5. The CDR3 consists of 15 residues. CDR1 and CDR2 from the germline V gene are SGHRS and YFSETQ. The CDR3: CASSLISDGQETQYF.

The rearrangement links TRBV20-1 to TRBJ2-3. Germline CDR1 is DFQATT and CDR2 is SNEGSKA (reference sequence). The CDR3 has 11 amino acids. CDR3 amino acids: CSASPTDTQYF.

The genes are TRBV6-5 and TRBJ1-5. The germline gives CDR1 MNHEY, CDR2 SVGAGI. This CDR3 spans 16 amino acids. This chain's CDR3 is CASSSQSVGFDQPQHF.

V is TRBV30 and J is TRBJ1-5. The CDR3 is 16 residues long. Germline loops: CDR1 GTSNPN, CDR2 SVGIG (reference sequence). The chain's CDR3 is CAWNREGPYSNQPQHF.

The V and J genes are TRBV11-3 and TRBJ2-3; as DNA is missing, the TRBD1 call by TCRdb cannot be tested. CDR1 and CDR2 (germline): SGHNT, YENEEA. The CDR3 is made up of 16 amino acids. The CDR3 sequence is CASSPGTGVGTDTQYF.

The CDR3 reads CSVEKSTDTQYF. The rearrangement links TRBV29-1 to TRBJ2-3. Germline V gene lookup returns CDR1 SQVTM and CDR2 ANQGSEA. The CDR3 totals 12 residues.

The rearrangement joins TRBV2 to TRBJ2-1; TCRdb proposes TRBD2, but this gene call is untestable without DNA. In germline, CDR1 is SNHLY, CDR2 FYNNEI. The CDR3 sequence is 15 residues long. CDR3 amino acids: CASSQTSGGFNEQFF.

V is TRBV7-2 and J is TRBJ2-7; the TCRdb D gene call, TRBD2, has no DNA to confirm it. This CDR3 contains 14 residues. Germline CDR1 SGHTA, CDR2 FQGNSA. CDR3 loop: CASTPTSGIYEQYF.

This sequence joins TRBV7-2 and TRBJ2-1; there is no DNA to check the TCRdb D call of TRBD1. The CDR3 has 15 residues. Germline V gene data show CDR1 as SGHTA and CDR2 as FQGNSA. The chain's CDR3 is CASSQTGPGYNEQFF.

J is TRBJ2-7 and V is TRBV28; lacking DNA, the TRBD2 call made by TCRdb goes unchecked. Germline V gene sequence: CDR1 MDHEN, CDR2 SYDVKM. The CDR3 is made up of 16 amino acids. This chain's CDR3 is CASSRTGLAGAYEQYF.

The chain is built from TRBV20-1 and TRBJ2-7; there is no DNA to check the TCRdb D call of TRBD2. This CDR3 spans 15 amino acids. Germline V gives CDR1 DFQATT, CDR2 SNEGSKA (reference sequence). The CDR3 spells CSARGWEGNDYEQYF.

The chain joins TRBV29-1 to TRBJ2-5; TCRdb indicates TRBD1, and absent DNA this call remains unverified. This CDR3 has 14 amino acids. CDR1 is SQVTM, CDR2 ANQGSEA, per germline. The CDR3 reads CSARDRGHRETQYF.

V and J are TRBV6-5 and TRBJ2-7; TCRdb designates TRBD1, a call that cannot be tested without DNA. Germline V gene lookup returns CDR1 MNHEY and CDR2 SVGAGI. The CDR3 contains 17 residues. CDR3 in amino acids: CASSYSSGQERIYEQYF.

The chain employs TRBV7-2 and TRBJ2-2; there is no DNA to check the TCRdb D call of TRBD1. CDR3 length equals 14 residues. Germline V gives CDR1 SGHTA, CDR2 FQGNSA. CDR3: CASSLEWGAGELFF.

The chain uses TRBV7-2 and TRBJ2-5. The germline V gene has CDR1 SGHTA and CDR2 FQGNSA. This CDR3 spans 16 amino acids. Here the CDR3 reads CASSLDGGTFQETQYF.

The chain recombines TRBV20-1 with TRBJ2-7; checking the TCRdb D call of TRBD2 is not possible without DNA. The germline V gene has CDR1 DFQATT and CDR2 SNEGSKA (reference sequence). The CDR3 runs 14 residues. CDR3 sequence: CSAGTSGVSYEQYF.

This chain links TRBV7-2 with TRBJ2-7. The germline CDR1 and CDR2 sequences are SGHTA and FQGNSA. The CDR3 runs 12 residues. This chain's CDR3 is CASSSYGYEQYF.

The chain joins TRBV20-1 to TRBJ2-5; TCRdb returns TRBD2, unconfirmable since there is no DNA. The CDR3 runs to 13 residues. Germline V gene lookup returns CDR1 DFQATT and CDR2 SNEGSKA (reference sequence). CDR3 sequence reads: CSARETRRETQYF.